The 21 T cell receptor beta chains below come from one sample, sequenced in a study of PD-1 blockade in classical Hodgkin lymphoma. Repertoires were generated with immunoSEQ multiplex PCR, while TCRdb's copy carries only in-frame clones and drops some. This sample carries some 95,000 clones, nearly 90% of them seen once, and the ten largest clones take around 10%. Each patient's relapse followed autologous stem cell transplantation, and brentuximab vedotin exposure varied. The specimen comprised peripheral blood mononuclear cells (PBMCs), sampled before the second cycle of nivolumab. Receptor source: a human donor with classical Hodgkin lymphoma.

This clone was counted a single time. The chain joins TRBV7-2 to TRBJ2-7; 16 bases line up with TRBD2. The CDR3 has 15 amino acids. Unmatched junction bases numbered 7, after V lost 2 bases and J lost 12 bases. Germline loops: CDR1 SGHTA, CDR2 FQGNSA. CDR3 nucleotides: TGTGCCAGCAGCTTAACCGGGACTAGCGGGGGGGCTAGGTACTTC. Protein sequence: CASSLTGTSGGARYF.

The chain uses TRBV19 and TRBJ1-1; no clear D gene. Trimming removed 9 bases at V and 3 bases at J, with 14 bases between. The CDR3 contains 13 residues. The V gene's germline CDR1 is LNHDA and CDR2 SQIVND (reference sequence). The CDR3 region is CASRTLGYTEAFF. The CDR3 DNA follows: TGTGCCAGCCGAACCTTGGGGTACACTGAAGCTTTCTTT. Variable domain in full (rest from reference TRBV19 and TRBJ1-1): DGGITQSPKYLFRKEGQNVTLSCEQNLNHDAMYWYRQDPGQGLRLIYYSQIVNDFQKGDIAEGYSVSREKKESFPLTVTSAQKNPTAFYLCASRTLGYTEAFFGQGTRLTVV.

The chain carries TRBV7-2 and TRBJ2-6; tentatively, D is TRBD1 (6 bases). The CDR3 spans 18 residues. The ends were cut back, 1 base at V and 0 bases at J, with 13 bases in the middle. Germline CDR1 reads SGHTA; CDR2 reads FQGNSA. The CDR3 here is CASSLGYQGSSGANVLTF. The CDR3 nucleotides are TGTGCCAGCAGCTTAGGTTATCAGGGGAGCTCTGGGGCCAACGTCCTGACTTTC.

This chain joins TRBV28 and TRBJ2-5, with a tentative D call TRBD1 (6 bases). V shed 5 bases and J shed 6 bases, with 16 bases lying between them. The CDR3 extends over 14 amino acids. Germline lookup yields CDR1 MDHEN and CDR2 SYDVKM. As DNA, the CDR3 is TGTGCCAGCAGTCACAGGGCCACTGCACAGACCCAGTACTTC. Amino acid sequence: CASSHRATAQTQYF.

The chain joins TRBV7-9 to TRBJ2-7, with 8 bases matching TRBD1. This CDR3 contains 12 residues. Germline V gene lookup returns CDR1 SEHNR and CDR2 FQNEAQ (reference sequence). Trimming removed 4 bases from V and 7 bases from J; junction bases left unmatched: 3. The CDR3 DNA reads TGTGCCAGCAGCTCTACAGGGGGGGAGCAGTACTTC. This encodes CASSSTGGEQYF.

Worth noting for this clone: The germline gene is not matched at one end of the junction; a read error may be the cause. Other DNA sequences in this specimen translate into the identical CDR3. CDR3 coding DNA: TGCGCCAGCAGCTTGGCTCGTAACCAAGAGACCCAGTACTTC. Translation: CASSLARNQETQYF. The genes are TRBV5-4 and TRBJ2-5; the D is unclear. The CDR3 is 14 residues long. Per germline, CDR1 SGHNT and CDR2 YYREEE (reference sequence).

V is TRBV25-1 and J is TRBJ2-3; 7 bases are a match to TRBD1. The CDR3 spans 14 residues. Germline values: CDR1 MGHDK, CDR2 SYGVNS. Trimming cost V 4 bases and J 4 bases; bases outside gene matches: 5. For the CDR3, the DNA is TGTGCCAGCAGTGGCCCTGGGACAGCAGATACGCAGTATTTT. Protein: CASSGPGTADTQYF.

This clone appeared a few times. The CDR3 coding sequence is TGCGCCAGCAGCCAAGGTCGTAGTCTCACTGAAGCTTTCTTT. Amino acid sequence: CASSQGRSLTEAFF. This chain links TRBV4-1 with TRBJ1-1; D is unresolved. CDR3 size: 14 residues. The V end was cut by 1 base, the J end by 4 bases, with 10 bases between. Germline loops: CDR1 MGHRA, CDR2 YSYEKL.

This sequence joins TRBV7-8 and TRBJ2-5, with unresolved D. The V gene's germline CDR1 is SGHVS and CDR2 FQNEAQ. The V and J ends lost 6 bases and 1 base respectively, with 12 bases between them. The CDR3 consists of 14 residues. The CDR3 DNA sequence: TGTGCCAGCAGTGAGAGTAGATTCCAAGAGACCCAGTACTTC. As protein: CASSESRFQETQYF.

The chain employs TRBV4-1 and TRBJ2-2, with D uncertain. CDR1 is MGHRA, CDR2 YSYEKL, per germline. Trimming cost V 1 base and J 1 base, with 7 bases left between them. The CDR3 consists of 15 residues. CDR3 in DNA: TGCGCCAGCAGCCAAGCAGACCTGAACACCGGGGAGCTGTTTTTT. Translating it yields CASSQADLNTGELFF.

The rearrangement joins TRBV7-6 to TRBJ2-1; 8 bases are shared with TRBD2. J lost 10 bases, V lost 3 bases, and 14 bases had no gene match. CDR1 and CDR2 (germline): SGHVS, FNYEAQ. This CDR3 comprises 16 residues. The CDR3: CASSFREGSEDYEQFF. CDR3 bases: TGTGCCAGCAGCTTTCGGGAGGGATCTGAGGATTACGAGCAGTTCTTC.

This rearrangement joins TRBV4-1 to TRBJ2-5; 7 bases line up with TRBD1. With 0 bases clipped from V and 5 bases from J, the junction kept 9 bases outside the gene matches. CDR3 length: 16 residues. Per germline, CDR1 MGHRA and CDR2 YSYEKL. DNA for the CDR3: TGCGCCAGCAGCCAAGAGACAGGGCTTATTTGGGAGACCCAGTACTTC. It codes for CASSQETGLIWETQYF.

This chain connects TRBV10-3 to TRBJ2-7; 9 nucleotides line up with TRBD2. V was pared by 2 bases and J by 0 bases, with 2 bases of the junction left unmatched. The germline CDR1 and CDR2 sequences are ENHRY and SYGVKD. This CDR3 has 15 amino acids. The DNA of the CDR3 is TGTGCCATCAGTGAGAATAGCGGGAGCTCCTACGAGCAGTACTTC. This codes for CAISENSGSSYEQYF.

CDR3 sequence reads: CASSHYRDYGYTF. The DNA of the CDR3 is TGTGCCAGCAGCCACTACAGGGACTATGGCTACACCTTC. The gene calls are TRBV28 and TRBJ1-2, with D maybe TRBD1 (6 bases). V was trimmed by 6 bases and J by 3 bases, leaving 11 bases between them. The CDR3 is made up of 13 amino acids. Germline V gene sequence: CDR1 MDHEN, CDR2 SYDVKM.

The CDR3 loop reads CAIERGATDTQYF. Here the CDR3 DNA reads TGTGCCATCGAGCGGGGGGCCACAGATACGCAGTATTTT. The V gene is TRBV7-9, the J gene TRBJ2-3; TRBD2 aligns across 9 bases. The J segment lost 2 bases and the V segment lost 10 bases, leaving 4 bases of the junction unmatched. Germline V gene data show CDR1 as SEHNR and CDR2 as FQNEAQ (reference sequence). The CDR3 is 13 amino acids.

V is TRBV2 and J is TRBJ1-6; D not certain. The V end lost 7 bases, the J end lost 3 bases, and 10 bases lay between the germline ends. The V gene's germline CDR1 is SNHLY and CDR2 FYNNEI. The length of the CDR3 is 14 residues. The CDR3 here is CASMERGYNSPLHF. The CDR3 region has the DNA TGTGCCAGCATGGAGAGAGGCTATAATTCACCCCTCCACTTT.

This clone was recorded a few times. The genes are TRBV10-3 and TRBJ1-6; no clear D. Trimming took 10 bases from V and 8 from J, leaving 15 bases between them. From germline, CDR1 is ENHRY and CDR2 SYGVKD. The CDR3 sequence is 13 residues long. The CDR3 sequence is CATVLDKYSPLHF. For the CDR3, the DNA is TGTGCCACCGTATTAGACAAGTATTCACCCCTCCACTTT.

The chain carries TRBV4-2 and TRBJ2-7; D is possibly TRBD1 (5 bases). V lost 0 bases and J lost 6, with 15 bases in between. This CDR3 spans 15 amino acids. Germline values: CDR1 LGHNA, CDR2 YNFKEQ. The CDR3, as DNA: TGTGCCAGCAGCCAAGATCAGGGAATCCAGCTCGAGCAGTACTTC. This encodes CASSQDQGIQLEQYF.

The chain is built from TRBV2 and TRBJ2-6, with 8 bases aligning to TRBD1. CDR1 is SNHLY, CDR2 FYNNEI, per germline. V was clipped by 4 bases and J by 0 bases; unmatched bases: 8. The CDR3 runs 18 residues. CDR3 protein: CASSGAGGAGSGANVLTF. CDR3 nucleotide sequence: TGTGCCAGCAGTGGTGCAGGGGGCGCGGGCTCTGGGGCCAACGTCCTGACTTTC.

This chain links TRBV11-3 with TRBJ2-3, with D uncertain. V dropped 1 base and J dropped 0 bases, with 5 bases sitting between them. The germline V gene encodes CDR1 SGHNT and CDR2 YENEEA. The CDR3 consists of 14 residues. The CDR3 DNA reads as TGTGCCAGCAGCTTAGGACTTAGCACAGATACGCAGTATTTT. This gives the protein CASSLGLSTDTQYF. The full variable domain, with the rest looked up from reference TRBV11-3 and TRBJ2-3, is EAGVVQSPRYKIIEKKQPVAFWCNPISGHNTLYWYLQNLGQGPELLIRYENEEAVDDSQLPKDRFSAERLKGVDSTLKIQPAELGDSAVYLCASSLGLSTDTQYFGPGTRLTVL.

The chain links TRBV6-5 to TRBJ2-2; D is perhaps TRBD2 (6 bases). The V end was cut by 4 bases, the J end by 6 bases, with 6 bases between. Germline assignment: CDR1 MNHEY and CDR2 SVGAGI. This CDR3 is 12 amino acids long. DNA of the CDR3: TGTGCCAGCAGTTGGGGGGCCGGGGAGCTGTTTTTT. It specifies CASSWGAGELFF.